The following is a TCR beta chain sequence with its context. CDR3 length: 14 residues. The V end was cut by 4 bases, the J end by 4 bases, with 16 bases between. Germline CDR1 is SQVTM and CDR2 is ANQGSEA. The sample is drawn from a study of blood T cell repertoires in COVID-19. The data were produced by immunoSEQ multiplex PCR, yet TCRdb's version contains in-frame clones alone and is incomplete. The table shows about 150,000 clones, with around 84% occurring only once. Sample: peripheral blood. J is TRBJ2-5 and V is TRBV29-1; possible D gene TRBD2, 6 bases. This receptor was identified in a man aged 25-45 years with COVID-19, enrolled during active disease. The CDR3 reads CSVGGLTWGETQYF. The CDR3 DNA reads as TGCAGCGTTGGTGGACTAACCTGGGGAGAGACCCAGTACTTC.